This T cell receptor (beta chain) was observed in a study of CD8 T cells in ankylosing spondylitis. Study results and caveats: Seemingly characteristic of ankylosing spondylitis blood was a TCR beta motif consisting of 7 or 8 highly homologous variants.

The CDR3 loop spans 12 amino acids. Trimming cost V 3 bases and J 4 bases; bases outside gene matches: 2. Germline CDR1 DFQATT, CDR2 SNEGSKA (reference sequence). For TCR beta, libraries came from quantitative 5'-RACE with molecular barcodes. TCRdb called the 5' RACE reads again in MiXCR, with one record for every CDR3 protein. This table holds 250,000 to 400,000 distinct CDR3 sequences, roughly 12% found once. This clonotype was found many times. Its antigen is currently unknown. The rearrangement links TRBV20-1 to TRBJ2-5; 7 bases are shared with TRBD2. Sample: blood, either unsorted or a sorted T cell fraction (not recorded which). The receptor was isolated from a female donor with ankylosing spondylitis or in good health (not recorded which). The CDR3 coding sequence is TGCAGTGCTAGGCTAGCGGTAGAGACCCAGTACTTC. This codes for CSARLAVETQYF.